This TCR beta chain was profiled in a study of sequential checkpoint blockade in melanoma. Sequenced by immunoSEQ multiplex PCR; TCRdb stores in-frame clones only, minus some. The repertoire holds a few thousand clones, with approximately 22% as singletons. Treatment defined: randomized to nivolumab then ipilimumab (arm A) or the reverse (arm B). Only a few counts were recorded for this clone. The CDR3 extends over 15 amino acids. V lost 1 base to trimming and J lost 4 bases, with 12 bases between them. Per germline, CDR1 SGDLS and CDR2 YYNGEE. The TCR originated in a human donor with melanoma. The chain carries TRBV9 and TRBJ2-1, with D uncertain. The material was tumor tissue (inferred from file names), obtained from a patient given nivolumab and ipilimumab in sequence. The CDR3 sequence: CASSVSQEPYNEQFF. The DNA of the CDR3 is TGTGCCAGCAGCGTAAGCCAGGAGCCATACAATGAGCAGTTCTTC.